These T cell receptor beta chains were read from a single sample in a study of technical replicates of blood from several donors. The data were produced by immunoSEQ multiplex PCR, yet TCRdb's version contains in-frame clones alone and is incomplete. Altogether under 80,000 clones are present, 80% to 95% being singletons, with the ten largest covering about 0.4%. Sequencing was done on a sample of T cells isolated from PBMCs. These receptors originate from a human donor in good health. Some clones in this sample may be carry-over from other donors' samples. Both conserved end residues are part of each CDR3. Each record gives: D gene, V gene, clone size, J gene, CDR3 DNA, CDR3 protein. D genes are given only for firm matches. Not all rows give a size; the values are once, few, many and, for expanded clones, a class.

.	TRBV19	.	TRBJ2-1	TGTGCCAGTAGTATACAGGGGAATGAGCAGTTCTTC	CASSIQGNEQFF
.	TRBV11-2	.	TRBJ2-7	TGTGCCAGCAGCTTAGATGTGACAGCGTACGAGCAGTACTTC	CASSLDVTAYEQYF
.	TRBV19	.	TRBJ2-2	TGTGCCAGTAGTATACCGGGACTTAACACCGGGGAGCTGTTTTTT	CASSIPGLNTGELFF
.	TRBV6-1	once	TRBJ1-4	TGTGCCAGCAGTGGTGACACCAGTCATGGGGAAAAACTGTTTTTT	CASSGDTSHGEKLFF
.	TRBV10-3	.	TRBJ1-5	TGTGCCATCAGTGAGTCGAATGGAGGGATATCGGGCAATCAGCCCCAGCATTTT	CAISESNGGISGNQPQHF
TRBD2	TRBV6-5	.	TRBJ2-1	TGTGCCAGCAGCGCGGGGGTAGCGGGAGGGCCGGAGTTCTTC	CASSAGVAGGPEFF
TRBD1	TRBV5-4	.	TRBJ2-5	TGTGCCAGCAGCTCGGGACAGTCACCACAAGAGACCCAGTACTTC	CASSSGQSPQETQYF
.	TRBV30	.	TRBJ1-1	TGTGCCTGGAGTCCCTATGCTGAAGCTTTCTTT	CAWSPYAEAFF
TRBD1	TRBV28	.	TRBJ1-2	TGTGCCAGCAGTAAGGGGGCCCCCTATGGCTACACCTTC	CASSKGAPYGYTF
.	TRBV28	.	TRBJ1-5	TGTGCCAGCAGTTTACAAGGGGGGGCCGCCCACGGCAATCAGCCCCAGCATTTT	CASSLQGGAAHGNQPQHF
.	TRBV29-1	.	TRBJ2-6	TGCAGCGTGGCAACAGGGTCTGGGGCCAACGTCCTGACTTTC	CSVATGSGANVLTF
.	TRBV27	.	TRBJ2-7	TGTGCCAGCAGTACCCGGTCCTTTCTATACCCCGAGGATTACGAGCAGTACTTC	CASSTRSFLYPEDYEQYF
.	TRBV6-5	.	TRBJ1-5	TGTGCCAGCAGGCCCAGTGCCCGTAGCAATCAGCCCCAGCATTTT	CASRPSARSNQPQHF
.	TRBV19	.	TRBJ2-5	TGTGCCACCTCTGACAGAGAGCAAGAGACCCAGTACTTC	CATSDREQETQYF
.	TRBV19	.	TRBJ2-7	TGTGCCAGTAGTCGGGGTACCACCTACGAGCAGTACTTC	CASSRGTTYEQYF
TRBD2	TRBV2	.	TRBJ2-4	TGTGCCAGCGGGGGACTAGCGGGAGTAGCCAAAAACATTCAGTACTTC	CASGGLAGVAKNIQYF
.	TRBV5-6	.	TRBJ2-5	TGTGCCAGCAGCTTGTGGGGAGGACGAGAGACCCAGTACTTC	CASSLWGGRETQYF
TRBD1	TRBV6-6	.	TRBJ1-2	TGTGCCAGCAGTCAGGGGACAGAAATATACTATGGCTACACCTTC	CASSQGTEIYYGYTF